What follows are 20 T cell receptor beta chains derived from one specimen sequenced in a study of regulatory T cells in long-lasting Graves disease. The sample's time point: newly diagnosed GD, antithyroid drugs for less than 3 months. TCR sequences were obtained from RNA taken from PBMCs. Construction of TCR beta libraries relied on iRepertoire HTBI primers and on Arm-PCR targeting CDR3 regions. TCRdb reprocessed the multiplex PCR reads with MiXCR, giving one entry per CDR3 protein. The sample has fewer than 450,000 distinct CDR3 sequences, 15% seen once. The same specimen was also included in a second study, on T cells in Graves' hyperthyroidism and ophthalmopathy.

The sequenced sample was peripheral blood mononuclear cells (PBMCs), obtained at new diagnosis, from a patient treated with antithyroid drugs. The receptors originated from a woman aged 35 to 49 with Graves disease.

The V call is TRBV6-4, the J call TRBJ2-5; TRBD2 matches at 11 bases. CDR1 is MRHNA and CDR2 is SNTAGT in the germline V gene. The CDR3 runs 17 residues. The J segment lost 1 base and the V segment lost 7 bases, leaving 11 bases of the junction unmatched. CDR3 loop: CASTDTGTSGSQETQYF. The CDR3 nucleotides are TGTGCCAGCACCGACACGGGGACTAGCGGCAGCCAAGAGACCCAGTACTTC.

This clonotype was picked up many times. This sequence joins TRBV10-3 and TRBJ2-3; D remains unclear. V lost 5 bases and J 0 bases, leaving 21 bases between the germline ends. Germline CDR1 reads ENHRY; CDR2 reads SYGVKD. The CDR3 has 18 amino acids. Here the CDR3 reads CAISPRRVLRASTDTQYF. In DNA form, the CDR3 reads TGTGCCATCAGTCCCCGAAGGGTATTGCGAGCTAGCACAGATACGCAGTATTTT.

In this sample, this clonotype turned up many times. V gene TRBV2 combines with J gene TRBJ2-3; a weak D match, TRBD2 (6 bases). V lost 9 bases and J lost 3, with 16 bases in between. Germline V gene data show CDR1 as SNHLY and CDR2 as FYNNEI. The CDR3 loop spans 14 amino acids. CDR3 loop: CASPNKEGTDTQYF. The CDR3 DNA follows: TGTGCCAGTCCGAATAAGGAGGGGACAGATACGCAGTATTTT.

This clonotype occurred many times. CDR3 nucleotides: TGTGCCAGTAGTATTGGGACAGTCGGAAACACCATATATTTT. This sequence encodes CASSIGTVGNTIYF. This chain joins TRBV19 and TRBJ1-3; 7 bases map to TRBD1. Germline trimming cut 3 bases from V and 4 bases from J; bases unmatched to any gene: 3. CDR1 and CDR2 from the germline V gene are LNHDA and SQIVND (reference sequence). The CDR3 runs 14 residues.

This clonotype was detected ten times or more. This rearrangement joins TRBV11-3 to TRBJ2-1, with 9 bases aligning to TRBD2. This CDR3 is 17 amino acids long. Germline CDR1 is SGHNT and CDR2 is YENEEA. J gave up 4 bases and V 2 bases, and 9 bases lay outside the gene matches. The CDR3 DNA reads TGTGCCAGCAGCTTATTCGGTTCTAGCGGGATATACAATGAGCAGTTCTTC. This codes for CASSLFGSSGIYNEQFF.

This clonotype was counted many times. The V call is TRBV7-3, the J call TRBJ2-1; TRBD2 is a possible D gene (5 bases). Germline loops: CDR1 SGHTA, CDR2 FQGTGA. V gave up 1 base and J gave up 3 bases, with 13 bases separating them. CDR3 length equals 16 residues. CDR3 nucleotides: TGTGCCAGCAGCTTAAGTGGTTCGAGCGGCTACAATGAGCAGTTCTTC. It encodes CASSLSGSSGYNEQFF.

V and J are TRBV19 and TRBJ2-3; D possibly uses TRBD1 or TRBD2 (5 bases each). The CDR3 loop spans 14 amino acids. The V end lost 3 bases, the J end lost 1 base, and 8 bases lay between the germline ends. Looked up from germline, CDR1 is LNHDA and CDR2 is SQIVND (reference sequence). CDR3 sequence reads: CASSMGVGTDTQYF. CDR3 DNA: TGTGCCAGTAGTATGGGGGTAGGCACAGATACGCAGTATTTT.

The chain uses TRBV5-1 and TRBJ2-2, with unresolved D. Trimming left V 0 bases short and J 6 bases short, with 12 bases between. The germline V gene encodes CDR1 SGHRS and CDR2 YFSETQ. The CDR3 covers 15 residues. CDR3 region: CASSLVIGFAGELFF. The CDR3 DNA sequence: TGCGCCAGCAGCTTGGTGATTGGGTTCGCCGGGGAGCTGTTTTTT.

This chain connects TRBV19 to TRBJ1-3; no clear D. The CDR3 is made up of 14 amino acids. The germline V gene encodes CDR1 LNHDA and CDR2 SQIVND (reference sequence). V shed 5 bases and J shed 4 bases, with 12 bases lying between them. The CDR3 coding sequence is TGTGCCAGTAGTCCCCCAGCTAGAGGAAACACCATATATTTT. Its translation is CASSPPARGNTIYF.

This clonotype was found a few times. CDR3 loop: CASSLEGGLFEAFF. The CDR3 DNA reads TGTGCCAGCAGCTTAGAAGGGGGCCTCTTTGAAGCTTTCTTT. V gene TRBV7-9 combines with J gene TRBJ1-1, with TRBD1 identical over 7 bases. The CDR3 length is 14 residues. J was trimmed by 7 bases and V by 1 base; bases with no gene match: 6. Germline-derived CDR1 and CDR2 are SEHNR and FQNEAQ (reference sequence).

CDR3 nucleotide sequence: TGTGCCAGCAGCCGTAGCGGGAGTGGAGGAGGAACCCAGTACTTC. It yields the protein CASSRSGSGGGTQYF. The chain uses TRBV11-2 and TRBJ2-5, with 9 bases matching TRBD2. CDR1 and CDR2 from the germline V gene are SGHAT and FQNNGV. The CDR3 extends over 15 amino acids. With 5 bases clipped from V and 8 bases from J, the junction kept 12 bases outside the gene matches.

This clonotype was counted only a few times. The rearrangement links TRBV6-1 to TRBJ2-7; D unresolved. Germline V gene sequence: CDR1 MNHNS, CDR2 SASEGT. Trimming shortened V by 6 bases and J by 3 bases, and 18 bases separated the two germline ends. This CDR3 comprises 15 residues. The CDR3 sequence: CASSPWGIDGYEQYF. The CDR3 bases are TGTGCCAGCAGCCCCTGGGGTATCGACGGCTACGAGCAGTACTTC.

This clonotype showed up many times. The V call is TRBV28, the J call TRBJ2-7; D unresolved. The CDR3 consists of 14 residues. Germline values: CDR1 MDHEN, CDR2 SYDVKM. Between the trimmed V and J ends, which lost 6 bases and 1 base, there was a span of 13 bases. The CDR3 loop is CASRNYRASYEQYF. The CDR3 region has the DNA TGTGCCAGCAGGAACTATCGGGCGTCCTACGAGCAGTACTTC.

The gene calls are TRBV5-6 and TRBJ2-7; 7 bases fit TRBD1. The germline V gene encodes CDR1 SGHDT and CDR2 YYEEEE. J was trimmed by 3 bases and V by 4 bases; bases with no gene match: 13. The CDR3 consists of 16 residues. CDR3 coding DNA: TGTGCCAGCAGCCGAACGATGACAGGGCCCCTCTACGAGCAGTACTTC. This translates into CASSRTMTGPLYEQYF. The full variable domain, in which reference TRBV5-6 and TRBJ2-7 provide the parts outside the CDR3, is DAGVTQSPTHLIKTRGQQVTLRCSPKSGHDTVSWYQQALGQGPQFIFQYYEEEERQRGNFPDRFSGHQFPNYSSELNVNALLLGDSALYLCASSRTMTGPLYEQYFGPGTRLTVT.

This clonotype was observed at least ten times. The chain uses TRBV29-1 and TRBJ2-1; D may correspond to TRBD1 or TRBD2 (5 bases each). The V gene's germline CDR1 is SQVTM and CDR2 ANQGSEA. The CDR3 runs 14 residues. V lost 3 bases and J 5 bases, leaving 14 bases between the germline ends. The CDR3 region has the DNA TGCAGCGTTGACACTAGAGGGGCACACAATGAGCAGTTCTTC. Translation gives CSVDTRGAHNEQFF.

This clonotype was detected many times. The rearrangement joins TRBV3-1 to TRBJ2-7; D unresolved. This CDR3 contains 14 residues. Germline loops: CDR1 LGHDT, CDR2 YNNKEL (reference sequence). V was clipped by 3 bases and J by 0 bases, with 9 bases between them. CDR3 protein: CASSHQQISYEQYF. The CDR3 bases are TGTGCCAGCAGCCACCAACAAATCTCCTACGAGCAGTACTTC.

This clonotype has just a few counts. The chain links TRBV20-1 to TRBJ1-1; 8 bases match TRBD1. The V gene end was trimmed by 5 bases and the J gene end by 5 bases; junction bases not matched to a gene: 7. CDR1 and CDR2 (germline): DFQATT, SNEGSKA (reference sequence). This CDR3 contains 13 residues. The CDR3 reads CSAGQGAGTEAFF. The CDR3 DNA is TGCAGTGCTGGCCAGGGGGCCGGTACTGAAGCTTTCTTT.

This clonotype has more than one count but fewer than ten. DNA of the CDR3: TGTGCCACCAGTGATCCACGTCCCGGGACAGGGTCTGGGGCCAACGTCCTGACTTTC. This translates into CATSDPRPGTGSGANVLTF. V gene TRBV24-1 combines with J gene TRBJ2-6; 9 nucleotides agree with TRBD1. V was pared by 3 bases and J by 1 base, with 9 bases of the junction left unmatched. The CDR3 runs to 19 residues. The germline gives CDR1 KGHDR, CDR2 SFDVKD.

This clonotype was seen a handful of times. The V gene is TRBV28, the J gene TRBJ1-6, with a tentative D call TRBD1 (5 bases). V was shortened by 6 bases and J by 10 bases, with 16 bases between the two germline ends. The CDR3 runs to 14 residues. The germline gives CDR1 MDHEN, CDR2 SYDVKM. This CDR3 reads CASRLGTSGSPLHF. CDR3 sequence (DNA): TGTGCCAGCAGACTCGGGACGTCGGGATCACCCCTCCACTTT.

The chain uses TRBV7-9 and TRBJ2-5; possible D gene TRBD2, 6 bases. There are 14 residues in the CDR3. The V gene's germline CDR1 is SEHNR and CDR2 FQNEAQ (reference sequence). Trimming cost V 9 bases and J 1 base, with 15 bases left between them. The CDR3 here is CARIVGLSQETQYF. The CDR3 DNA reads TGTGCCAGAATCGTAGGACTAAGCCAAGAGACCCAGTACTTC.